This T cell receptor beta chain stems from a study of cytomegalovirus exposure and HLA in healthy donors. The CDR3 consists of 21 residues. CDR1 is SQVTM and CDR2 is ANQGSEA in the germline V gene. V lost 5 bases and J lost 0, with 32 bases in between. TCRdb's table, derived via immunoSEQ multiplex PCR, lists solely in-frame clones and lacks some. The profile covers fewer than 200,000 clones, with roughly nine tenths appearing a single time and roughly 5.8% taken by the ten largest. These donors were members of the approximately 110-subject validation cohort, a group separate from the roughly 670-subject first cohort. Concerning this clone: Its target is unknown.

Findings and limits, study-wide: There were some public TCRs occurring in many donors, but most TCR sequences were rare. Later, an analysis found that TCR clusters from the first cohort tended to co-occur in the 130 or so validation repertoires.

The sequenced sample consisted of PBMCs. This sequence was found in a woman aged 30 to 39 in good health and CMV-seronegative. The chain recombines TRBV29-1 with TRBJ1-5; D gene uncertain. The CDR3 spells CSVLRPTVGFSRSYSNQPQHF. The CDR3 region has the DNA TGCAGCGTTCTCCGACCTACCGTGGGATTTTCCCGAAGCTATAGCAATCAGCCCCAGCATTTT.